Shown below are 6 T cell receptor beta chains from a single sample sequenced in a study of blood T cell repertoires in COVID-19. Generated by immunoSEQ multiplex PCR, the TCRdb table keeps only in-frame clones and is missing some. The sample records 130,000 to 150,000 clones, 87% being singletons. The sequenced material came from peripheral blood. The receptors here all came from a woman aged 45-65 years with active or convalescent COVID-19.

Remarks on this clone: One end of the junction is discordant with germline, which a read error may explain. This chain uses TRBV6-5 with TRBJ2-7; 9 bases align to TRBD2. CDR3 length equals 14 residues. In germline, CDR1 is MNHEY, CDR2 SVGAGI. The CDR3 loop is CASSSGRPSNEQYF. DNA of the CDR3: TGTGCCAGCAGTAGCGGGAGGCCCTCCAACGAGCAGTACTTC.

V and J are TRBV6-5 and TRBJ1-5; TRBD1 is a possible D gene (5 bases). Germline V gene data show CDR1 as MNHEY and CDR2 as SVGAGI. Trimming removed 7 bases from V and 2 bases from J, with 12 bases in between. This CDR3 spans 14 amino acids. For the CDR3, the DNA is TGTGCCAGCATAGCAGGGCCAGGCAATCAGCCCCAGCATTTT. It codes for CASIAGPGNQPQHF.

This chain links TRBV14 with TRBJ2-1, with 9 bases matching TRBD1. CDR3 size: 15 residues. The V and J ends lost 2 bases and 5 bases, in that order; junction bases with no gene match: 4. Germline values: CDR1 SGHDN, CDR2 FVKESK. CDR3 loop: CASSQTGTGNNEQFF. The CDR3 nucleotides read TGTGCCAGCAGCCAAACCGGGACAGGGAACAATGAGCAGTTCTTC. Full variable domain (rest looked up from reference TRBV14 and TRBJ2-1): EAGVTQFPSHSVIEKGQTVTLRCDPISGHDNLYWYRRVMGKEIKFLLHFVKESKQDESGMPNNRFLAERTGGTYSTLKVQPAELEDSGVYFCASSQTGTGNNEQFFGPGTRLTVL.

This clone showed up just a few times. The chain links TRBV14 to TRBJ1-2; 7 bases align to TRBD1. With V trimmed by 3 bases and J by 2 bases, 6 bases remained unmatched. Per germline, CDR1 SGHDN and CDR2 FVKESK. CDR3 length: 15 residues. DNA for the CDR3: TGTGCCAGCAGCCACTGGGACAGTGCAAACTATGGCTACACCTTC. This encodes CASSHWDSANYGYTF. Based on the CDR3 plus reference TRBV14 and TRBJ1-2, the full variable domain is EAGVTQFPSHSVIEKGQTVTLRCDPISGHDNLYWYRRVMGKEIKFLLHFVKESKQDESGMPNNRFLAERTGGTYSTLKVQPAELEDSGVYFCASSHWDSANYGYTFGSGTRLTVV.

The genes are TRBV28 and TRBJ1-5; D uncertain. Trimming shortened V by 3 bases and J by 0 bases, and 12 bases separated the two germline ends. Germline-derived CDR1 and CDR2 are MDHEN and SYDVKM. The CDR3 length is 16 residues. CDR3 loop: CASSFPGLYSNQPQHF. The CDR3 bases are TGTGCCAGCAGTTTCCCTGGACTCTATAGCAATCAGCCCCAGCATTTT.

The CDR3 region is CASSVTPGNQPQHF. The CDR3 nucleotides read TGTGCCAGCAGCGTCACTCCAGGGAATCAGCCCCAGCATTTT. The rearrangement uses TRBV9 and TRBJ1-5; a possible D gene is TRBD1 (5 bases). Per germline, CDR1 SGDLS and CDR2 YYNGEE. V was trimmed by 2 bases and J by 4 bases, leaving 10 bases between them. The CDR3 totals 14 residues.